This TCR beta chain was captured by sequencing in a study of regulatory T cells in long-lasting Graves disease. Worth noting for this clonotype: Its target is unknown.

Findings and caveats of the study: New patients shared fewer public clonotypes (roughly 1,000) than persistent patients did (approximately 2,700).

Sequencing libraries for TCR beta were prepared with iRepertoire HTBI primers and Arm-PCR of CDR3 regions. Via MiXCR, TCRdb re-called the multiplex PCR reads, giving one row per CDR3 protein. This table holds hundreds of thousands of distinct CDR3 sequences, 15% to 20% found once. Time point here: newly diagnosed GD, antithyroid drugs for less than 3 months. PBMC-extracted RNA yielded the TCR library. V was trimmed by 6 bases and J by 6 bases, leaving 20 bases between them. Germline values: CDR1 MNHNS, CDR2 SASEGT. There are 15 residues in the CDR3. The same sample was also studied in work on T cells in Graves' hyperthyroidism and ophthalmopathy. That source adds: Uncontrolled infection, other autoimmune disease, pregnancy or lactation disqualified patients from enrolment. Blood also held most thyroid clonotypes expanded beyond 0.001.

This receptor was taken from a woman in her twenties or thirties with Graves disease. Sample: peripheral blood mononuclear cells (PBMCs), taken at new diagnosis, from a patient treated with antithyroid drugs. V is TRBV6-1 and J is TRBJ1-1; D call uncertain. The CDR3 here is CASRDTQSGRAEAFF. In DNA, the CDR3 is TGTGCCAGCAGGGATACCCAATCCGGGCGAGCTGAAGCTTTCTTT.